This passage covers 29 T cell receptor beta chains from one sample sequenced in a study of technical replicates of blood from a few donors. The protocol was immunoSEQ multiplex PCR, while the TCRdb copy is restricted to in-frame clones and leaves out a portion. The sample contains 85,000 to 95,000 clones, 90% to 96% of which appear only once. Sequenced material: T cells isolated from PBMCs. The source is a human donor in good health.

The V gene is TRBV11-1, the J gene TRBJ2-1, with a weak D call TRBD2 (5 bases). The V and J ends lost 5 bases and 5 bases respectively, with 7 bases between them. The CDR3 contains 12 residues. Germline-derived CDR1 and CDR2 are SGHAT and FQDESV (reference sequence). The CDR3 nucleotides read TGTGCCAGCAGCCCCGGGGACAATGAGCAGTTCTTC. Protein sequence: CASSPGDNEQFF.

For the CDR3, the DNA is TGTGCCAGCAGCTTTAGAGCGGGAGAGGCTGAGACCCAGTACTTC. This encodes CASSFRAGEAETQYF. The rearrangement links TRBV7-2 to TRBJ2-5; 8 nucleotides line up with TRBD2. The CDR3 sequence is 15 residues long. Trimming took 3 bases from V and 5 from J; bases not matched to a gene: 8. The germline V gene has CDR1 SGHTA and CDR2 FQGNSA.

To note about this clone: Other DNA variants within this sample encode the same CDR3. The chain recombines TRBV30 with TRBJ2-7; D remains ambiguous. The CDR3 runs to 11 residues. The V and J ends lost 3 bases and 1 base respectively, with 4 bases between them. Germline V CDR1 and CDR2: GTSNPN, SVGIG (reference sequence). The CDR3 loop is CAWSLSYEQYF. CDR3 coding DNA: TGTGCCTGGAGCCTGTCCTACGAGCAGTACTTC.

The rearrangement joins TRBV6-6 to TRBJ1-2, with 9 bases identical to TRBD1. Looked up from germline, CDR1 is MNHNY and CDR2 is SVGAGI (reference sequence). V lost 8 bases to trimming and J lost 7 bases; unmatched junction nucleotides: 11. CDR3 length equals 14 residues. The CDR3 loop reads CASLYGQGISGYTF. The DNA for the CDR3 is TGTGCCAGCTTATACGGACAGGGGATCTCTGGCTACACCTTC.

J is TRBJ1-1 and V is TRBV27; 9 positions agree with TRBD1. The CDR3 sequence is 17 residues long. Germline V CDR1 and CDR2: MNHEY, SMNVEV (reference sequence). Trimming removed 4 bases from V and 1 base from J; junction bases left unmatched: 10. CDR3: CASSSVGQGIGNTEAFF. For the CDR3, the DNA is TGTGCCAGCAGTTCGGTTGGACAGGGGATTGGGAACACTGAAGCTTTCTTT.

The J gene is TRBJ2-3, the V gene TRBV2; possibly TRBD1 for D (5 bases). V gave up 8 bases and J gave up 0 bases, with 12 bases separating them. This CDR3 is 14 amino acids long. Germline values: CDR1 SNHLY, CDR2 FYNNEI. The CDR3 DNA is TGTGCCAGCCAGGCAGGGATTAGCACAGATACGCAGTATTTT. This encodes CASQAGISTDTQYF.

This chain uses TRBV18 with TRBJ1-5; 9 nucleotides agree with TRBD1. V shed 4 bases, J shed 1 base, and the junction held 5 bases outside the gene matches. This CDR3 region has 16 residues. Looked up from germline, CDR1 is KGHSH and CDR2 is LQKENI. The CDR3 DNA follows: TGTGCCAGCTCACGAGTGGGACAGGGAAGCAATCAGCCCCAGCATTTT. Its protein product is CASSRVGQGSNQPQHF. The variable domain in full, with the rest retrieved from reference TRBV18 and TRBJ1-5, is NAGVMQNPRHLVRRRGQEARLRCSPMKGHSHVYWYRQLPEEGLKFMVYLQKENIIDESGMPKERFSAEFPKEGPSILRIQQVVRGDSAAYFCASSRVGQGSNQPQHFGDGTRLSIL.

This clone was seen once. The chain recombines TRBV7-9 with TRBJ2-1, with D possibly TRBD1 on 5 matching bases. This CDR3 is 14 amino acids long. The germline gives CDR1 SEHNR, CDR2 FQNEAQ (reference sequence). The germline V and J ends were trimmed by 1 base and 4 bases, with 8 bases remaining between them. This CDR3 reads CASSLGGWYNEQFF. CDR3 in DNA: TGTGCCAGCAGCTTAGGGGGCTGGTACAATGAGCAGTTCTTC.

This rearrangement joins TRBV27 to TRBJ2-2; D ambiguous. V gave up 1 base and J gave up 5 bases, with 2 bases separating them. The CDR3 contains 12 residues. CDR1 MNHEY and CDR2 SMNVEV come from the germline V gene (reference sequence). The CDR3 is CASSLLTGELFF. The DNA for the CDR3 is TGTGCCAGCAGTTTATTAACCGGGGAGCTGTTTTTT.

The DNA for the CDR3 is TGTGCCAGCAGCCCCCTGGACAGGGATATCACTGAAGCTTTCTTT. This encodes CASSPLDRDITEAFF. The rearrangement joins TRBV13 to TRBJ1-1, with 8 positions matching TRBD1. Germline assignment: CDR1 PRHDT and CDR2 FYEKMQ (reference sequence). CDR3 length: 15 amino acids. The V and J ends lost 5 bases and 4 bases, in that order; junction bases with no gene match: 9.

This chain connects TRBV28 to TRBJ1-1; TRBD1 matches at 8 bases. Germline CDR1 MDHEN, CDR2 SYDVKM. This CDR3 region has 13 residues. V shed 9 bases and J 4 bases; nucleotides not matched to a gene: 7. The CDR3 is CASIVRGLTEAFF. The DNA of the CDR3 is TGTGCCAGTATCGTCAGGGGGCTCACTGAAGCTTTCTTT.

The chain recombines TRBV2 with TRBJ2-7, with D possibly being TRBD2 (6 bases). This CDR3 is 13 amino acids long. CDR1 SNHLY and CDR2 FYNNEI come from the germline V gene. V was clipped by 3 bases and J by 3 bases, with 9 bases between them. CDR3: CASSEEGSYEQYF. CDR3 nucleotide sequence: TGTGCCAGCAGTGAGGAGGGAAGCTACGAGCAGTACTTC.

The gene calls are TRBV5-5 and TRBJ2-3, with 12 bases lining up with TRBD2. V lost 2 bases to trimming and J lost 0 bases; unmatched junction nucleotides: 1. Germline CDR1 SGHKS, CDR2 YYEKEE (reference sequence). The CDR3 is 16 amino acids. CDR3 in amino acids: CASSLGTSGSTDTQYF. The CDR3 DNA sequence: TGTGCCAGCAGCTTAGGGACTAGCGGGAGCACAGATACGCAGTATTTT. The full variable domain, completed using reference TRBV5-5 and TRBJ2-3, is DAGVTQSPTHLIKTRGQQVTLRCSPISGHKSVSWYQQVLGQGPQFIFQYYEKEERGRGNFPDRFSARQFPNYSSELNVNALLLGDSALYLCASSLGTSGSTDTQYFGPGTRLTVL.

This chain joins TRBV19 and TRBJ1-1; no reliable D call. The CDR3 consists of 14 residues. Trimming took off 2 bases at V and 5 bases at J, with 12 bases between the two ends. Per germline, CDR1 LNHDA and CDR2 SQIVND (reference sequence). This CDR3 is CASSILALATEAFF. CDR3 sequence (DNA): TGTGCCAGTAGTATATTGGCCCTAGCGACTGAAGCTTTCTTT.

CDR3 sequence: CASSSGRAYEQYF. The CDR3 coding sequence is TGTGCCAGCAGCTCTGGGAGAGCCTACGAGCAGTACTTC. V is TRBV7-8 and J is TRBJ2-7, with D possibly matching TRBD2 (5 bases). Trimming pared 4 bases from V and 2 bases from J, leaving 9 bases between. Per the germline V gene, CDR1 is SGHVS and CDR2 is FQNEAQ. CDR3 length: 13 residues. The complete variable domain, with remaining parts taken from reference TRBV7-8 and TRBJ2-7, reads GAGVSQSPRYKVAKRGQDVALRCDPISGHVSLFWYQQALGQGPEFLTYFQNEAQLDKSGLPSDRFFAERPEGSVSTLKIQRTQQEDSAVYLCASSSGRAYEQYFGPGTRLTVT.

The chain couples TRBV6-5 to TRBJ1-1; tentative D call: TRBD1 (6 bases). Germline CDR1 reads MNHEY; CDR2 reads SVGAGI. V lost 0 bases, J lost 5 bases, and 7 bases lay in between. The CDR3 is 13 amino acids. The CDR3 DNA sequence: TGTGCCAGCAGTTACTCCGACAGGACTGAAGCTTTCTTT. It is translated as CASSYSDRTEAFF.

V gene TRBV9 combines with J gene TRBJ2-1; perhaps TRBD2 as D (5 bases). CDR3 length equals 13 residues. Germline CDR1 reads SGDLS; CDR2 reads YYNGEE. The V end was cut by 0 bases, the J end by 9 bases, with 10 bases between. CDR3 in amino acids: CASSVDTSIEQFF. CDR3 sequence (DNA): TGTGCCAGCAGCGTAGATACTAGTATTGAGCAGTTCTTC.

V and J are TRBV10-3 and TRBJ1-4; a possible D gene is TRBD1 (5 bases). Trimming pared 1 base from V and 4 bases from J, leaving 7 bases between. Germline CDR1 ENHRY, CDR2 SYGVKD. The CDR3 runs 14 residues. CDR3 amino acids: CAISELGGNEKLFF. CDR3 in DNA: TGTGCCATCAGTGAGTTGGGGGGTAATGAAAAACTGTTTTTT.

This rearrangement joins TRBV7-8 to TRBJ2-5; TRBD1 is a possible D gene (6 bases). The germline V and J ends were trimmed by 3 bases and 11 bases, with 16 bases remaining between them. Germline V gene sequence: CDR1 SGHVS, CDR2 FQNEAQ. The CDR3 covers 13 residues. CDR3 sequence reads: CASSLNRDQQQYF. The CDR3 DNA is TGTGCCAGCAGCTTGAACAGGGACCAGCAACAGTACTTC.

The chain couples TRBV19 to TRBJ2-1, with D possibly matching TRBD2 (6 bases). The V gene lost 3 bases and the J gene lost 4 bases, with 13 bases spanning the gap. Germline values: CDR1 LNHDA, CDR2 SQIVND (reference sequence). This CDR3 region has 15 residues. CDR3 nucleotide sequence: TGTGCCAGTAGTATCCTCGGTGGAGGGTACAATGAGCAGTTCTTC. It encodes CASSILGGGYNEQFF.

The chain is built from TRBV18 and TRBJ2-3, with 7 bases aligning to TRBD1. There are 16 residues in the CDR3. J gave up 6 bases and V 0 bases, and 9 bases lay outside the gene matches. Germline CDR1 KGHSH, CDR2 LQKENI. The CDR3 DNA sequence: TGTGCCAGCTCACCACCGACAGGGAAAATGTCGGATACGCAGTATTTT. It yields the protein CASSPPTGKMSDTQYF.

The V and J genes are TRBV5-6 and TRBJ2-7; 11 nucleotides match TRBD2. The trim removed 2 bases at V and 2 bases at J, leaving 3 bases unmatched. In germline, CDR1 is SGHDT, CDR2 YYEEEE. This CDR3 spans 15 amino acids. The CDR3, as DNA: TGTGCCAGCAGCTTAATAGCGGGAGGGCCCTACGAGCAGTACTTC. Protein: CASSLIAGGPYEQYF.

The chain is built from TRBV6-5 and TRBJ1-2; 7 bases map to TRBD1. The CDR3 sequence is 13 residues long. The germline CDR1 and CDR2 sequences are MNHEY and SVGAGI. Trimming at V came to 3 bases and at J to 7 bases, leaving 5 bases not matched to a gene. CDR3 sequence reads: CASSYPSGGGYTF. The CDR3 DNA sequence: TGTGCCAGCAGTTATCCTTCAGGGGGTGGCTACACCTTC.

V usage is TRBV7-3 and J usage is TRBJ2-1, with D possibly matching TRBD2 (6 bases). The CDR3 loop spans 16 amino acids. The germline V gene encodes CDR1 SGHTA and CDR2 FQGTGA. Trimming took off 5 bases at V and 0 bases at J, with 14 bases between the two ends. CDR3 in DNA: TGTGCCAGCAGCCACAACTTAGCGGTCTCCTACAATGAGCAGTTCTTC. Translated, it gives CASSHNLAVSYNEQFF.

This clone has only a few counts. CDR3 DNA: TGTGCCATCAGTCCAAGTACAGGGGAAAACACCGGGGAGCTGTTTTTT. Its protein product is CAISPSTGENTGELFF. This chain uses TRBV10-3 with TRBJ2-2; 7 bases align to TRBD1. This CDR3 region has 16 residues. With V trimmed by 5 bases and J by 2 bases, 8 bases remained unmatched. CDR1 is ENHRY, CDR2 SYGVKD, per germline.

The chain employs TRBV4-1 and TRBJ1-4; tentatively, D is TRBD1 (6 bases). V lost 3 bases and J lost 5, with 16 bases in between. Germline CDR1 reads MGHRA; CDR2 reads YSYEKL. The CDR3 contains 16 residues. For the CDR3, the DNA is TGCGCCAGCAGCCAGGAAATACAGGGAGGGAATGAAAAACTGTTTTTT. Amino acid sequence: CASSQEIQGGNEKLFF.

V usage is TRBV19 and J usage is TRBJ2-5; 7 bases line up with TRBD2. Germline trimming cut 1 base from V and 5 bases from J; bases unmatched to any gene: 1. Looked up from germline, CDR1 is LNHDA and CDR2 is SQIVND (reference sequence). This CDR3 spans 13 amino acids. CDR3 sequence: CASSIVGGETQYF. For the CDR3, the DNA is TGTGCCAGTAGTATAGTGGGGGGGGAGACCCAGTACTTC.

This clone was seen once. The V gene is TRBV4-2, the J gene TRBJ2-7; 10 bases line up with TRBD1. The V gene end was trimmed by 4 bases and the J gene end by 6 bases; junction bases not matched to a gene: 3. CDR1 and CDR2 (germline): LGHNA, YNFKEQ. This CDR3 is built from 13 residues. The CDR3 DNA follows: TGTGCCAGCAGCCCGGGACAGGGGAGCGAGCAGTACTTC. This codes for CASSPGQGSEQYF.

V and J are TRBV30 and TRBJ2-1; possibly TRBD2 for D (6 bases). The CDR3 length is 13 residues. In germline, CDR1 is GTSNPN, CDR2 SVGIG (reference sequence). Deletions cut 0 bases from V and 10 bases from J, with 13 bases between. This CDR3 is CAWSVGGQREQFF. The CDR3 DNA is TGTGCCTGGAGTGTAGGAGGGCAAAGAGAGCAGTTCTTC.